The present entry profiles one T cell receptor beta chain with its context. The sample comes from a study of blood T cell repertoires in COVID-19. The wider study: The origin of the acute and convalescent COVID-19 samples was the United States, Italy and Spain.

V lost 4 bases and J 9 bases, leaving 22 bases between the germline ends. Germline CDR1 reads SGHAT; CDR2 reads FQNNGV. CDR3 length equals 16 residues. Clones were sequenced by immunoSEQ multiplex PCR, and TCRdb holds only the in-frame ones, with some missing. The table shows 400,000 to 450,000 clones, with around 88% occurring only once. This TCR was sampled from a woman aged 45-60 years with COVID-19, enrolled during active disease. The sample taken for sequencing was peripheral blood. The chain combines TRBV11-2 with TRBJ2-1, with D possibly matching TRBD2 (6 bases). Written as DNA, the CDR3 is TGTGCCAGCAGCTCCCGCGGGCCCCTCCGGGGGACTGAGCAGTTCTTC. Translated, it gives CASSSRGPLRGTEQFF.